Presented here are 28 T cell receptor beta chains from one specimen sequenced in a study of blood T cells in healthy people across ages (dated by TCRdb to between 2014 and 2016). Library prep was done by 5' RACE. Sequenced on an Illumina HiSeq 2500. A second PCR of about 7 to 12 cycles was run with a J-beta primer mix and a sample-barcoded 5' primer. TCRdb trimmed public reads at Q25 via fastp, called clones via MiXCR and kept in-frame beta chains. CDR3 protein sequences are deduplicated, and each keeps its most common genes and DNA. This sample comprises approximately 790,000 distinct CDR3 sequences, roughly 60% of them detected only once. The top ten hold approximately 30% of the sample. The sequenced material came from blood. These receptors all come from a man aged 25 to 45 in good health.

V and J are TRBV29-1 and TRBJ2-3; no definite D call. The germline CDR1 and CDR2 sequences are SQVTM and ANQGSEA. CDR3 length equals 14 residues. The V and J ends lost 4 bases and 2 bases respectively, with 13 bases between them. The CDR3, as DNA: TGCAGCGTTGGGAATCAACTCTACACAGATACGCAGTATTTT. Translating gives CSVGNQLYTDTQYF.

The chain carries TRBV14 and TRBJ2-2; tentative D call: TRBD2 (6 bases). The CDR3 is 15 residues long. Trimming stripped 6 bases from V and 1 base from J, with 12 bases between. Per germline, CDR1 SGHDN and CDR2 FVKESK. The CDR3 loop is CASRLGTVNTGELFF. In nucleotides, the CDR3 is TGTGCCAGCAGACTCGGGACTGTGAACACCGGGGAGCTGTTTTTT.

V usage is TRBV7-2 and J usage is TRBJ2-4; 10 bases line up with TRBD2. The CDR3 has 15 amino acids. Germline loops: CDR1 SGHTA, CDR2 FQGNSA. Germline trimming cut 4 bases from V and 6 bases from J; bases unmatched to any gene: 6. CDR3 loop: CASSSPLAGGNIQYF. The DNA of the CDR3 is TGTGCCAGCAGCTCCCCCTTAGCGGGGGGAAACATTCAGTACTTC.

The CDR3 DNA reads TGCAGTGCTAGAGACTTTCCTAAAGCAGACTATGGCTACACCTTC. This encodes CSARDFPKADYGYTF. The chain uses TRBV20-1 and TRBJ1-2, with D uncertain. The germline CDR1 and CDR2 sequences are DFQATT and SNEGSKA (reference sequence). V was clipped by 0 bases and J by 3 bases, with 14 bases between them. CDR3 length: 15 amino acids.

The V and J genes are TRBV20-1 and TRBJ2-3, with D tentatively TRBD2 (6 bases). The CDR3 has 16 residues. CDR1 is DFQATT, CDR2 SNEGSKA, per germline (reference sequence). Trimming removed 0 bases at V and 3 bases at J, with 16 bases between. CDR3 residues: CSAREASGGVTDTQYF. Written as DNA, the CDR3 is TGCAGTGCTAGAGAAGCCTCGGGCGGGGTTACAGATACGCAGTATTTT.

The chain uses TRBV5-1 and TRBJ2-4, with a possible D match to TRBD1 (5 bases). Germline assignment: CDR1 SGHRS and CDR2 YFSETQ. The germline V and J ends were trimmed by 0 bases and 5 bases, with 9 bases remaining between them. The CDR3 runs to 14 residues. CDR3: CASSLGQTENIQYF. The CDR3, as DNA: TGCGCCAGCAGCTTGGGACAGACGGAAAACATTCAGTACTTC. Drawing the rest from reference TRBV5-1 and TRBJ2-4, the complete variable domain is KAGVTQTPRYLIKTRGQQVTLSCSPISGHRSVSWYQQTPGQGLQFLFEYFSETQRNKGNFPGRFSGRQFSNSRSEMNVSTLELGDSALYLCASSLGQTENIQYFGAGTRLSVL.

This clonotype has more than one count but fewer than ten. The V call is TRBV7-2, the J call TRBJ2-1; D unclear. Germline CDR1 reads SGHTA; CDR2 reads FQGNSA. V was trimmed by 6 bases and J by 0 bases, leaving 9 bases between them. The length of the CDR3 is 14 residues. CDR3 residues: CASRPASSYNEQFF. CDR3 DNA: TGTGCCAGCAGGCCCGCATCCTCCTACAATGAGCAGTTCTTC.

The chain couples TRBV4-1 to TRBJ1-4; tentative D call: TRBD1 (5 bases). V lost 0 bases to trimming and J lost 5 bases, with 13 bases between them. The CDR3 consists of 16 residues. The germline gives CDR1 MGHRA, CDR2 YSYEKL. CDR3 region: CASSQDMGTYNEKLFF. CDR3 DNA: TGCGCCAGCAGCCAAGATATGGGGACCTACAATGAAAAACTGTTTTTT.

The J gene is TRBJ1-1, the V gene TRBV29-1; D unresolved. Germline V CDR1 and CDR2: SQVTM, ANQGSEA. V was shortened by 4 bases and J by 0 bases, with 9 bases between the two germline ends. The CDR3 loop spans 13 amino acids. The CDR3 sequence is CSVAANMNTEAFF. CDR3 DNA: TGCAGCGTTGCCGCCAACATGAACACTGAAGCTTTCTTT.

The V gene is TRBV29-1, the J gene TRBJ2-7; D is ambiguous. Trimming took off 4 bases at V and 3 bases at J, with 10 bases between the two ends. CDR3 length equals 12 residues. Germline CDR1 SQVTM, CDR2 ANQGSEA. The CDR3 here is CSVADSVYEQYF. As DNA, the CDR3 is TGCAGCGTTGCCGACTCAGTCTACGAGCAGTACTTC.

The DNA for the CDR3 is TGTGCCAGCAGCTTCGGGACAGGGGACACGAACACTGAAGCTTTCTTT. Protein: CASSFGTGDTNTEAFF. The chain employs TRBV7-2 and TRBJ1-1; TRBD1 matches 10 bases. The germline V gene encodes CDR1 SGHTA and CDR2 FQGNSA. Germline trimming cut 3 bases from V and 1 base from J; bases unmatched to any gene: 5. There are 16 residues in the CDR3.

This clonotype was found a few times. The chain couples TRBV29-1 to TRBJ2-5; the D gene is possibly TRBD2 (6 bases). In germline, CDR1 is SQVTM, CDR2 ANQGSEA. The CDR3 has 11 amino acids. Trimming cost V 5 bases and J 11 bases, with 15 bases left between them. CDR3 in amino acids: CSVPSPRGQYF. DNA of the CDR3: TGCAGCGTTCCTTCCCCCCGGGGGCAGTACTTC.

This clonotype was recorded a few times. The V gene is TRBV29-1, the J gene TRBJ2-7; maybe TRBD1 (6 bases). The V end lost 3 bases, the J end lost 6 bases, and 9 bases lay between the germline ends. Germline V gene lookup returns CDR1 SQVTM and CDR2 ANQGSEA. This CDR3 contains 11 residues. CDR3 sequence (DNA): TGCAGCGTTGACAGGGGTGGCGAGCAGTACTTC. Translating it yields CSVDRGGEQYF.

This clonotype appeared once. The J gene is TRBJ2-1, the V gene TRBV6-2 or TRBV6-3; the D gene is possibly TRBD1 (5 bases). V was shortened by 5 bases and J by 6 bases, with 11 bases between the two germline ends. The germline gives CDR1 MNHEY, CDR2 SVGEGT. This CDR3 spans 13 amino acids. CDR3 protein: CASSPYRTNEQFF. CDR3 in DNA: TGTGCCAGCAGTCCCTACAGGACCAATGAGCAGTTCTTC.

This clonotype was seen a few times. The rearrangement links TRBV6-1 to TRBJ2-5; 8 bases match TRBD2. The CDR3 spans 14 residues. Germline values: CDR1 MNHNS, CDR2 SASEGT. J gave up 8 bases and V 6 bases, and 11 bases lay outside the gene matches. CDR3 sequence: CASRPGLERETQYF. The CDR3, as DNA: TGTGCCAGCAGGCCGGGACTAGAGAGAGAAACCCAGTACTTC.

The genes are TRBV7-2 and TRBJ2-7; the match to TRBD1 covers 9 bases. V lost 5 bases to trimming and J lost 3 bases; unmatched junction nucleotides: 8. Germline V gene data show CDR1 as SGHTA and CDR2 as FQGNSA. The CDR3 sequence is 15 residues long. DNA of the CDR3: TGTGCCAGCAGCCCATCGGGACAGGGTAGCTACGAGCAGTACTTC. Residues: CASSPSGQGSYEQYF.

The chain carries TRBV27 and TRBJ1-5; no clear D gene. Germline CDR1 is MNHEY and CDR2 is SMNVEV (reference sequence). The V end lost 5 bases, the J end lost 7 bases, and 15 bases lay between the germline ends. This CDR3 region has 14 residues. The DNA of the CDR3 is TGTGCCAGCAGTCCGGAGAGGCTGTGGCAGCCCCAGCATTTT. It translates to CASSPERLWQPQHF.

Remarks on this clonotype: Compared with germline, one end of the junction differs, possibly owing to a read error. The J gene is TRBJ2-5, the V gene TRBV5-1; D gene unclear. In germline, CDR1 is SGHRS, CDR2 YFSETQ. There are 15 residues in the CDR3. CDR3 sequence reads: CASSSRPTPAETQYF. CDR3 DNA sequence: TGTGCCAGCAGTTCGCGGCCGACCCCAGCGGAGACCCAGTACTTC.

V usage is TRBV7-9 and J usage is TRBJ2-2, with 10 bases identical to TRBD1. Germline V gives CDR1 SEHNR, CDR2 FQNEAQ (reference sequence). There are 16 residues in the CDR3. V dropped 5 bases and J dropped 2; count of bases not matched to a gene: 5. CDR3 nucleotides: TGTGCCAGCAGCCCCGGGACAGGGGCTAACACCGGGGAGCTGTTTTTT. Translated: CASSPGTGANTGELFF. Combining the CDR3 with reference TRBV7-9 and TRBJ2-2 gives the whole variable domain DTGVSQNPRHKITKRGQNVTFRCDPISEHNRLYWYRQTLGQGPEFLTYFQNEAQLEKSRLLSDRFSAERPKGSFSTLEIQRTEQGDSAMYLCASSPGTGANTGELFFGEGSRLTVL.

The gene calls are TRBV29-1 and TRBJ1-1, with D maybe TRBD1 (5 bases). Germline V lookup: CDR1 SQVTM, CDR2 ANQGSEA. This CDR3 contains 11 residues. Trimming pared 6 bases from V and 5 bases from J, leaving 10 bases between. The CDR3 protein is CSVQGRTEAFF. In nucleotides, the CDR3 is TGCAGCGTGCAGGGAAGGACTGAAGCTTTCTTT.

The V and J genes are TRBV7-9 and TRBJ2-1, with TRBD2 matching over 11 bases. From germline, CDR1 is SEHNR and CDR2 FQNEAQ (reference sequence). The V and J ends lost 6 bases and 8 bases, in that order; junction bases with no gene match: 15. This CDR3 has 17 residues. The CDR3 bases are TGTGCCAGCAGACGATTCCCGGGACTAGCGGTTGGGGATGAGCAGTTCTTC. Translated: CASRRFPGLAVGDEQFF. The whole variable domain, filled in from reference TRBV7-9 and TRBJ2-1, reads DTGVSQNPRHKITKRGQNVTFRCDPISEHNRLYWYRQTLGQGPEFLTYFQNEAQLEKSRLLSDRFSAERPKGSFSTLEIQRTEQGDSAMYLCASRRFPGLAVGDEQFFGPGTRLTVL.

Only a few counts were recorded for this clonotype. This rearrangement joins TRBV6-2 or TRBV6-3 to TRBJ2-1; perhaps TRBD2 as D (6 bases). Deletions cut 2 bases from V and 2 bases from J, with 13 bases between. This CDR3 comprises 16 residues. The V gene's germline CDR1 is MNHEY and CDR2 SVGEGT. The CDR3 region is CASSYLGRGAYNEQFF. DNA of the CDR3: TGTGCCAGCAGTTACCTTGGGCGCGGGGCCTACAATGAGCAGTTCTTC.

The rearrangement joins TRBV12-3 or TRBV12-4 to TRBJ2-7, with D uncertain. This CDR3 region has 14 residues. Trimming took off 1 base at V and 0 bases at J, with 7 bases between the two ends. CDR3 sequence: CASSLVAVSYEQYF. DNA of the CDR3: TGTGCCAGCAGTTTAGTGGCGGTCTCCTACGAGCAGTACTTC.

The rearrangement links TRBV6-6 to TRBJ2-7; 8 positions match TRBD1. Germline assignment: CDR1 MNHNY and CDR2 SVGAGI (reference sequence). The V gene end was trimmed by 4 bases and the J gene end by 5 bases; junction bases not matched to a gene: 7. The CDR3 covers 14 residues. CDR3 sequence reads: CASSFGDRSNEQYF. The CDR3 DNA reads TGTGCCAGCAGTTTCGGGGACAGGAGTAACGAGCAGTACTTC.

This chain connects TRBV10-3 to TRBJ2-5; the D gene is possibly TRBD2 (7 bases). Germline V gives CDR1 ENHRY, CDR2 SYGVKD. The CDR3 loop spans 14 amino acids. Deletions cut 0 bases from V and 5 bases from J, with 10 bases between. CDR3 sequence reads: CAISESGGQETQYF. The CDR3 DNA follows: TGTGCCATCAGTGAGTCCGGGGGGCAGGAGACCCAGTACTTC.

DNA for the CDR3: TGTGCCAGCAGCGTGGGGGGACAGGGTGGAGAGCAGTACTTC. Residues: CASSVGGQGGEQYF. The chain carries TRBV9 and TRBJ2-7; 9 bases are shared with TRBD1. This CDR3 contains 14 residues. Germline-derived CDR1 and CDR2 are SGDLS and YYNGEE. After removal of 2 bases from V and 7 bases from J, the junction contained 7 bases not matched to a gene. Together with reference TRBV9 and TRBJ2-7, the CDR3 gives the full variable domain: DSGVTQTPKHLITATGQRVTLRCSPRSGDLSVYWYQQSLDQGLQFLIQYYNGEERAKGNILERFSAQQFPDLHSELNLSSLELGDSALYFCASSVGGQGGEQYFGPGTRLTVT.

The V gene is TRBV7-8, the J gene TRBJ2-5; TRBD1 aligns across 10 bases. The J call could be wrong; TRBJ2-7 is a better fit for the DNA end. There are 15 residues in the CDR3. Germline loops: CDR1 SGHVS, CDR2 FQNEAQ. CDR3 region: CASEVRDRGIDEQYF. In DNA form, the CDR3 reads TGTGCCAGTGAAGTCCGGGACAGGGGAATCGACGAGCAGTACTTC.

This clonotype was seen more than once but under ten times. The chain has TRBV2 and TRBJ2-3; tentatively, D is TRBD2 (6 bases). The V end was cut by 3 bases, the J end by 0 bases, with 7 bases between. CDR3 length: 14 residues. CDR1 is SNHLY, CDR2 FYNNEI, per germline. The DNA of the CDR3 is TGTGCCAGCAGTGATCGGGGGAGCACAGATACGCAGTATTTT. This translates into CASSDRGSTDTQYF.